The entry below gives a single T cell receptor beta chain sequence along with its context. Its target is not known. The data were taken from a study of graft-versus-host responses after intestinal transplantation. Findings and limits, study-wide: Early post-transplant HvG declines were associated with peak circulating GvH clone levels. Those patients showing graft-donor T cell macrochimerism displayed high graft-versus-host to host-versus-graft clonal ratios in allografts. In recipient marrow, GvH clones were found, and some appeared first in ileum or blood.

Profiling relied on immunoSEQ multiplex PCR, and the TCRdb table lists in-frame clones only, not all of them. This sample has roughly 9,900 clones, with approximately 94% found just once. The CDR3 runs 13 residues. V was clipped by 0 bases and J by 2 bases, with 5 bases between them. CDR1 is MNHEY, CDR2 SMNVEV, per germline (reference sequence). V and J are TRBV27 and TRBJ2-7; D remains unclear. This specimen was PBMCs, taken 8 days after intestinal transplant. This receptor was obtained from a human patient who received an intestinal transplant, so some T cells may come from the graft donor. The chain's CDR3 is CASSLSGPYEQYF. In DNA form, the CDR3 reads TGTGCCAGCAGTTTATCCGGTCCCTACGAGCAGTACTTC.